The clone carrying this TCR beta chain has just a few counts. The sample contains more than one DNA sequence encoding this CDR3. The source of the sample is a study of CD8+ T cells in alopecia areata. Germline V gene lookup returns CDR1 SQVTM and CDR2 ANQGSEA. The ends lost 6 bases at V and 6 bases at J; junction bases unmatched: 5. The CDR3 totals 12 residues. Extracted from the samples, RNA was reverse transcribed into cDNA to serve as the sequencing template. The assay was immunoSEQ multiplex PCR, and TCRdb's table has in-frame clones only and misses some. The sample yields about 150,000 clones, approximately 53% seen once.

Sequencing used CD8+ T cells sorted from blood, obtained at week 0. The rearrangement uses TRBV29-1 and TRBJ1-2, with TRBD1 matching over 9 bases. The TCR comes from a human donor with alopecia areata. CDR3 protein: CSVATGGDGYTF. In nucleotides, the CDR3 is TGCAGCGTGGCAACAGGGGGCGATGGCTACACCTTC.